Detailed here is one T cell receptor (beta chain). Antigen specificity is unknown. The table came from immunoSEQ multiplex PCR; TCRdb's copy has only in-frame clones and leaves some out. The table includes about 18,000 clones, over 70% detected once. Per the germline V gene, CDR1 is SGHAT and CDR2 is FQNNGV. This CDR3 contains 13 residues. Trimming cost V 5 bases and J 3 bases, with 10 bases left between them. The data are from a study of OX40 agonist ivuxolimab in advanced cancers. Study background: As their treatment, patients were administered ivuxolimab, an agonistic anti-OX40 (CD134) antibody.

Findings and limits, study-wide: On average, CD8+ T cells had more expanded clones than CD4+. At doses 0.1 to 3.0 mg/kg, CD4+ and CD8+ clones expanded.

The V call is TRBV11-2, the J call TRBJ2-5; D is perhaps TRBD1 or TRBD2 (5 bases each). Sequencing used CD4+ or CD8+ T cells sorted from blood, obtained in a trial of the OX40 agonist ivuxolimab. The source is an adult with an advanced solid tumor such as melanoma, head and neck, liver or kidney cancer. DNA for the CDR3: TGTGCCAGCAGCATAAGGGGAGAAGAGACCCAGTACTTC. Translating gives CASSIRGEETQYF.